The following is a TCR beta chain sequence with its context. Its matching antigen is unknown. The data derive from a study of CD8 T cells in Susac syndrome. Peripheral blood CD8+ and CD4+ T cells were profiled by TCR beta sequencing. Negative isolation yielded the CD8+ and CD4+ T cells, while FACS enriched the TEMRA cells. V dropped 7 bases and J dropped 5 bases, with 20 bases sitting between them. The CDR3 is made up of 14 amino acids. Germline V lookup: CDR1 SQVTM, CDR2 ANQGSEA. After extraction with the RNeasy kit, roughly 0.45 to 1 ug of the RNA was reverse transcribed using random hexamers. The CDR3 of TCR beta was amplified by immunoSEQ multiplex PCR across 54 Vbeta and 13 Jbeta. TCRdb used MiXCR to reprocess the immunoSEQ multiplex PCR reads, holding one entry per CDR3 protein. The sample records around 99,000 distinct CDR3 sequences, about 96% being singletons. Overall study results and limits: By the study's own acknowledgment, its TCR sequencing and HLA analysis included relatively few individuals.

The V gene is TRBV29-1, the J gene TRBJ2-5; D may be TRBD1 or TRBD2 (6 bases each). The source is a human donor in good health. The sequenced sample was CD4+ T cells from PBMCs. As DNA, the CDR3 is TGCAGCGCCACCCTTGGAGGGGGAAGGGAGACCCAGTACTTC. It codes for CSATLGGGRETQYF.